A selection of T cell receptor beta chains follows, all from one sample in a study of T cells after yellow fever vaccination. TCRdb fed the 5' RACE reads into MiXCR, producing one record per CDR3 protein. The sample lists over 120,000 distinct CDR3 sequences, roughly 6.7% seen once, with more than 0.6% in the top ten. The material was CD4+ T cells sorted from PBMCs, obtained 10 days after the yellow fever booster vaccination. The receptors originated from a young man who received the YFV17D yellow fever vaccine. Both conserved end residues are part of each CDR3. A D gene is named only where the DNA matches it firmly. Rows give clone size only sometimes, using once, few, many, or a class for an expanded clone.

j_call: TRBJ2-7
clone_size: many
d_call: .
v_call: TRBV7-2
cdr3_aa: CASSQGRTSLSYEQYF
cdr3_nt: TGTGCCAGCAGCCAAGGGCGGACCTCCCTCTCCTACGAGCAGTACTTC

j_call: TRBJ2-1
clone_size: few
d_call: .
v_call: TRBV4-1
cdr3_aa: CASSQESWDSGKGDEQFF
cdr3_nt: TGCGCCAGCAGCCAAGAGAGTTGGGACAGCGGGAAGGGCGATGAGCAGTTCTTC

j_call: TRBJ2-6
clone_size: .
d_call: .
v_call: TRBV24-1
cdr3_aa: CASAGTGANVLTF
cdr3_nt: TGTGCCTCCGCGGGGACGGGGGCCAACGTCCTGACTTTC

j_call: TRBJ2-7
clone_size: few
d_call: TRBD1
v_call: TRBV23-1
cdr3_aa: CASSQSWTGNYEQYF
cdr3_nt: TGCGCCAGCAGTCAATCGTGGACAGGGAATTACGAGCAGTACTTC

j_call: TRBJ2-1
clone_size: many
d_call: TRBD1
v_call: TRBV4-1
cdr3_aa: CASSQPLRTGNNEQFF
cdr3_nt: TGCGCCAGCAGCCAACCTCTCAGGACAGGGAATAATGAGCAGTTCTTC

j_call: TRBJ2-1
clone_size: many
d_call: TRBD2
v_call: TRBV6-2/TRBV6-3
cdr3_aa: CASSPGTSGSSYNEQFF
cdr3_nt: TGTGCCAGCAGCCCCGGGACTAGCGGGAGTTCCTACAATGAGCAGTTCTTC

j_call: TRBJ1-5
clone_size: few
d_call: .
v_call: TRBV18
cdr3_aa: CASSPHRYQPQHF
cdr3_nt: TGTGCCAGCTCACCACACCGCTATCAGCCCCAGCATTTT

j_call: TRBJ2-1
clone_size: few
d_call: .
v_call: TRBV20-1
cdr3_aa: CSASNPEQFF
cdr3_nt: TGCAGTGCTAGTAACCCTGAGCAGTTCTTC

j_call: TRBJ2-5
clone_size: many
d_call: .
v_call: TRBV18
cdr3_aa: CASSPLAGAEETQYF
cdr3_nt: TGTGCCAGCTCACCATTGGCCGGGGCCGAGGAGACCCAGTACTTC

j_call: TRBJ2-7
clone_size: many
d_call: TRBD2
v_call: TRBV7-2
cdr3_aa: CASSFPSSGLAAYEQYF
cdr3_nt: TGTGCCAGCAGCTTCCCCTCTTCTGGTCTAGCGGCCTACGAGCAGTACTTC

j_call: TRBJ1-3
clone_size: many
d_call: .
v_call: TRBV9
cdr3_aa: CASTHNLGGGNTIYF
cdr3_nt: TGTGCCAGCACGCACAACCTGGGGGGAGGAAACACCATATATTTT

j_call: TRBJ2-2
clone_size: many
d_call: TRBD1
v_call: TRBV7-3
cdr3_aa: CASSPIPVDRAPGELFF
cdr3_nt: TGTGCCAGCAGCCCTATACCCGTGGACAGGGCCCCCGGGGAGCTGTTTTTT

j_call: TRBJ1-5
clone_size: many
d_call: .
v_call: TRBV20-1
cdr3_aa: CSARMGDQPQHF
cdr3_nt: TGCAGTGCGAGGATGGGAGATCAGCCCCAGCATTTT

j_call: TRBJ1-5
clone_size: many
d_call: .
v_call: TRBV20-1
cdr3_aa: CSARLLQGIVSNQPQHF
cdr3_nt: TGCAGTGCTAGGTTATTACAGGGCATTGTTAGCAATCAGCCCCAGCATTTT

j_call: TRBJ2-4
clone_size: many
d_call: .
v_call: TRBV20-1
cdr3_aa: CSAPRGDSYLAKNIQYF
cdr3_nt: TGCAGTGCTCCGAGGGGGGACAGCTATTTAGCCAAAAACATTCAGTACTTC

j_call: TRBJ2-7
clone_size: many
d_call: .
v_call: TRBV25-1
cdr3_aa: CASGMWVNEQYF
cdr3_nt: TGTGCCAGCGGGATGTGGGTAAACGAGCAGTACTTC

j_call: TRBJ1-5
clone_size: many
d_call: .
v_call: TRBV29-1
cdr3_aa: CSVAGSDQPQHF
cdr3_nt: TGCAGCGTTGCAGGAAGCGATCAGCCCCAGCATTTT